A single sample gave rise to the 23 T cell receptor beta chains below, sequenced in a study of CD4 T cells in relation to SARS-CoV-2 and coronaviruses. The assay was immunoSEQ multiplex PCR, and TCRdb's table has in-frame clones only and misses some. The top ten clones hold under 0.3% of a sample with some 68,000 clones, 93% of them seen once. Unexposed donor CD4+ T cells date from about 2011-2019, before the COVID-19 pandemic. The source material was naive CD4+ T cells from PBMCs. Subset of the sample: naive CD4+ T cells isolated by negative enrichment. These receptors originate from a human donor in good health.

V and J are TRBV9 and TRBJ2-3, with 12 bases matching TRBD2. The junction had 5 bases not matched to a gene; V was cut back by 2 bases and J by 1 base. This CDR3 region has 17 residues. CDR1 and CDR2 from the germline V gene are SGDLS and YYNGEE. In DNA form, the CDR3 reads TGTGCCAGCAGCGTGCTAGCGGGGGGGCGCGGCACAGATACGCAGTATTTT. Encoded protein: CASSVLAGGRGTDTQYF.

The rearrangement links TRBV30 to TRBJ1-2; D may be TRBD1 (6 bases). V lost 0 bases and J lost 2, with 10 bases in between. The CDR3 runs 14 residues. Germline V gives CDR1 GTSNPN, CDR2 SVGIG (reference sequence). For the CDR3, the DNA is TGTGCCTGGAGTGTACTTACAGGGAACTATGGCTACACCTTC. It is translated as CAWSVLTGNYGYTF.

The chain is built from TRBV9 and TRBJ1-3, with 9 bases fitting TRBD1. The CDR3 length is 15 residues. V gave up 3 bases and J gave up 4 bases; unmatched junction bases: 5. Germline V CDR1 and CDR2: SGDLS, YYNGEE. The CDR3, as DNA: TGTGCCAGCAGCGACGGACAGGGGCAAGGAAACACCATATATTTT. Translated, it gives CASSDGQGQGNTIYF.

The chain links TRBV9 to TRBJ2-3; perhaps TRBD2 as D (6 bases). This CDR3 spans 17 amino acids. V was trimmed by 0 bases and J by 4 bases, leaving 18 bases between them. Germline V gene sequence: CDR1 SGDLS, CDR2 YYNGEE. CDR3 DNA sequence: TGTGCCAGCAGCGTAGAAGGGACTCAAAGATTGTCAGATACGCAGTATTTT. Its translation: CASSVEGTQRLSDTQYF.

The V call is TRBV10-1, the J call TRBJ1-3; TRBD1 aligns across 11 bases. V gave up 8 bases and J gave up 1 base; unmatched junction bases: 13. Germline V lookup: CDR1 WNHNN, CDR2 SYGVQD (reference sequence). This CDR3 is 18 amino acids long. CDR3 DNA sequence: TGCGCCAGCTCTATCCCACCGGGACAGGGGGGATCTGGAAACACCATATATTTT. This sequence encodes CASSIPPGQGGSGNTIYF.

The J gene is TRBJ1-2, the V gene TRBV3-1 (or the pseudogene TRBV3-2), with D unresolved. V was cut by 3 bases and J by 7 bases, with 21 bases left in between. Looked up from germline, CDR1 is LGHDT and CDR2 is YNNKEL (reference sequence). The CDR3 is 16 residues long. The CDR3 spells CASSHLDRAPWGGYTF. The CDR3 DNA sequence: TGTGCCAGCAGCCATCTAGACCGGGCTCCCTGGGGTGGCTACACCTTC.

V gene TRBV7-9 combines with J gene TRBJ2-7, with TRBD2 matching over 7 bases. The V and J ends lost 1 base and 3 bases, in that order; junction bases with no gene match: 3. The length of the CDR3 is 14 residues. The germline CDR1 and CDR2 sequences are SEHNR and FQNEAQ (reference sequence). CDR3 DNA sequence: TGTGCCAGCAGCTTAGGGCGGGGGAGCTACGAGCAGTACTTC. Translating it yields CASSLGRGSYEQYF.

The chain couples TRBV28 to TRBJ2-5; D not resolved. The CDR3 has 12 amino acids. The germline gives CDR1 MDHEN, CDR2 SYDVKM. Between the trimmed V and J ends, which lost 3 bases and 4 bases, there was a span of 6 bases. The CDR3 region has the DNA TGTGCCAGCAGTTTGCTGGGAGAGACCCAGTACTTC. Translated, it gives CASSLLGETQYF.

J is TRBJ2-1 and V is TRBV6-5, with 8 bases fitting TRBD1. CDR1 and CDR2 (germline): MNHEY, SVGAGI. The CDR3 contains 15 residues. The trim removed 5 bases at V and 5 bases at J, leaving 8 bases unmatched. CDR3 nucleotide sequence: TGTGCCAGCAGTAGCGACAGGGGCAAGGACAATGAGCAGTTCTTC. Translation: CASSSDRGKDNEQFF.

This rearrangement joins TRBV5-5 to TRBJ2-5; D not certain. With 4 bases removed from V and 2 bases from J, the gap between germline ends came to 12 bases. This CDR3 is built from 14 residues. Germline V gene data show CDR1 as SGHKS and CDR2 as YYEKEE (reference sequence). CDR3 sequence: CASSHPKGQETQYF. Written as DNA, the CDR3 is TGTGCCAGCAGCCATCCCAAAGGACAAGAGACCCAGTACTTC.

This chain joins TRBV6-1 and TRBJ2-7, with D tentatively TRBD2 (6 bases). Germline CDR1 and CDR2: MNHNS and SASEGT. CDR3 length equals 14 residues. V lost 8 bases and J 3 bases, leaving 17 bases between the germline ends. This chain's CDR3 is CASLSGGNLYEQYF. CDR3 sequence (DNA): TGTGCCAGCCTTTCAGGCGGGAATCTCTACGAGCAGTACTTC.

The chain couples TRBV5-1 to TRBJ2-5, with TRBD1 matching 9 bases. With V trimmed by 2 bases and J by 3 bases, 2 bases remained unmatched. The CDR3 extends over 14 amino acids. Germline V lookup: CDR1 SGHRS, CDR2 YFSETQ. This CDR3 is CASSLRTGEETQYF. In DNA form, the CDR3 reads TGCGCCAGCAGCTTACGGACAGGGGAAGAGACCCAGTACTTC.

The chain joins TRBV7-2 to TRBJ2-7; D gene uncertain. This CDR3 spans 14 amino acids. The V end lost 0 bases, the J end lost 7 bases, and 13 bases lay between the germline ends. Germline V gene data show CDR1 as SGHTA and CDR2 as FQGNSA. The CDR3 region is CASSLAAGPGEQYF. In DNA, the CDR3 is TGTGCCAGCAGCTTAGCGGCCGGGCCCGGGGAGCAGTACTTC.

This rearrangement joins TRBV19 to TRBJ1-2; D unclear. Trimming cost V 1 base and J 3 bases, with 9 bases left between them. The length of the CDR3 is 14 residues. The germline gives CDR1 LNHDA, CDR2 SQIVND (reference sequence). This CDR3 is CASSIGTKDYGYTF. DNA of the CDR3: TGTGCCAGTAGTATAGGGACTAAGGACTATGGCTACACCTTC.

The rearrangement links TRBV30 to TRBJ2-3; maybe TRBD2 (5 bases). The V gene's germline CDR1 is GTSNPN and CDR2 SVGIG (reference sequence). The CDR3 spans 11 residues. CDR3 sequence reads: CGSRGTDTQYF. The DNA for the CDR3 is TGTGGATCGCGGGGCACAGATACGCAGTATTTT.

The chain recombines TRBV4-2 with TRBJ1-2, with no clear D. V lost 0 bases and J lost 2, with 13 bases in between. The length of the CDR3 is 16 residues. Germline CDR1 and CDR2: LGHNA and YNFKEQ. CDR3 sequence reads: CASSQEGSDLNYGYTF. The CDR3 nucleotides read TGTGCCAGCAGCCAAGAGGGCAGCGACCTAAACTATGGCTACACCTTC.

The V call is TRBV7-3, the J call TRBJ2-1; D perhaps matches TRBD2 (6 bases). Trimming pared 1 base from V and 3 bases from J, leaving 10 bases between. The CDR3 contains 15 residues. Germline V lookup: CDR1 SGHTA, CDR2 FQGTGA. The chain's CDR3 is CASSLKAGYYNEQFF. The CDR3 bases are TGTGCCAGCAGCTTAAAAGCGGGTTACTACAATGAGCAGTTCTTC.

This chain uses TRBV7-2 with TRBJ1-3; no firm D call. The V end lost 5 bases, the J end lost 0 bases, and 8 bases lay between the germline ends. The CDR3 is 14 amino acids. Germline V lookup: CDR1 SGHTA, CDR2 FQGNSA. The CDR3 loop reads CASSPLISGNTIYF. The CDR3 nucleotides are TGTGCCAGCAGCCCCTTGATCTCTGGAAACACCATATATTTT.

This rearrangement joins TRBV28 to TRBJ2-1; TRBD1 might be the D (5 bases). The CDR3 extends over 14 amino acids. Germline CDR1 is MDHEN and CDR2 is SYDVKM. V was cut by 5 bases and J by 9 bases, with 17 bases left in between. CDR3 protein: CASSPEGVSFEQFF. The DNA for the CDR3 is TGTGCCAGCAGTCCCGAAGGGGTAAGCTTTGAGCAGTTCTTC.

The chain has TRBV9 and TRBJ1-1; D unclear. The CDR3 consists of 14 residues. CDR1 and CDR2 from the germline V gene are SGDLS and YYNGEE. The V and J ends lost 0 bases and 0 bases respectively, with 6 bases between them. The CDR3 is CASSVGTMNTEAFF. DNA of the CDR3: TGTGCCAGCAGCGTAGGCACCATGAACACTGAAGCTTTCTTT.

The chain combines TRBV9 with TRBJ2-3, with 7 bases that match TRBD1. The CDR3 extends over 15 amino acids. V trimming: 0 bases; J trimming: 4 bases; junction bases outside the gene matches: 5. CDR1 and CDR2 from the germline V gene are SGDLS and YYNGEE. The CDR3 is CASSVAARGPDTQYF. The CDR3 DNA is TGTGCCAGCAGCGTAGCCGCAAGGGGGCCAGATACGCAGTATTTT.

This chain connects TRBV4-1 to TRBJ2-7; D call uncertain. V was trimmed by 0 bases and J by 0 bases, leaving 24 bases between them. This CDR3 has 20 residues. CDR1 and CDR2 from the germline V gene are MGHRA and YSYEKL. The CDR3 sequence is CASSQDPRFTGSPFSYEQYF. DNA of the CDR3: TGCGCCAGCAGCCAAGATCCGCGGTTTACCGGCAGTCCCTTCTCCTACGAGCAGTACTTC.

V usage is TRBV6-5 and J usage is TRBJ1-2, with D tentatively TRBD1 (6 bases). The CDR3 loop spans 13 amino acids. Germline lookup yields CDR1 MNHEY and CDR2 SVGAGI. Trimming pared 4 bases from V and 4 bases from J, leaving 10 bases between. This chain's CDR3 is CASSWGPTYGYTF. CDR3 sequence (DNA): TGTGCCAGCAGTTGGGGGCCAACCTATGGCTACACCTTC.